A single sample gave rise to the 18 T cell receptor beta chains below, sequenced in a study of T-cell reconstitution after alpha-beta-depleted transplantation in children. Unique molecular identifiers were used in preparing the TCRbeta library. TCRdb re-derived calls from the PCR reads in MiXCR, one entry per CDR3 protein. The table includes roughly 82,000 distinct CDR3 sequences, 12% to 15% detected once. This sample comprised PBMCs, mostly from graft donor cells, obtained 180 days after TCRalphabeta/CD19-depleted stem cell transplant. These receptors were collected from a male patient aged 2 to 9 who had a stem cell transplant for acute lymphoblastic leukemia, so the T cells may come from the graft donor.

The chain uses TRBV5-5 and TRBJ2-2; D call uncertain. Between the trimmed V and J ends, which lost 4 bases and 6 bases, there was a span of 16 bases. The CDR3 has 15 residues. Germline V gene lookup returns CDR1 SGHKS and CDR2 YYEKEE (reference sequence). The CDR3 loop reads CASSLSTGAAGELFF. The CDR3 DNA is TGTGCCAGCAGCCTCTCGACCGGAGCCGCCGGGGAGCTGTTTTTT.

This clonotype was observed at least ten times. The V gene is TRBV5-1, the J gene TRBJ2-3, with D unclear. The V end was cut by 1 base, the J end by 0 bases, with 9 bases between. This CDR3 has 15 residues. Germline CDR1 and CDR2: SGHRS and YFSETQ. The CDR3 nucleotides read TGCGCCAGCAGCTTGATTCAGACAAGCACAGATACGCAGTATTTT. Protein sequence: CASSLIQTSTDTQYF. Drawing the rest from reference TRBV5-1 and TRBJ2-3, the complete variable domain is KAGVTQTPRYLIKTRGQQVTLSCSPISGHRSVSWYQQTPGQGLQFLFEYFSETQRNKGNFPGRFSGRQFSNSRSEMNVSTLELGDSALYLCASSLIQTSTDTQYFGPGTRLTVL.

V and J are TRBV5-4 and TRBJ2-1; TRBD1 aligns across 7 bases. Trimming at V came to 0 bases and at J to 4 bases, leaving 7 bases not matched to a gene. There are 16 residues in the CDR3. Germline assignment: CDR1 SGHNT and CDR2 YYREEE (reference sequence). CDR3 residues: CASSLGMTGRYNEQFF. For the CDR3, the DNA is TGTGCCAGCAGCTTGGGAATGACAGGGCGGTACAATGAGCAGTTCTTC.

The DNA for the CDR3 is TGTGCCAGCAGCTCACAGGTTAATGAAAAACTGTTTTTT. Its translation: CASSSQVNEKLFF. This sequence joins TRBV5-5 and TRBJ1-4; D may be TRBD1 (5 bases). Germline V gene sequence: CDR1 SGHKS, CDR2 YYEKEE (reference sequence). The germline V and J ends were trimmed by 3 bases and 4 bases, with 7 bases remaining between them. CDR3 length equals 13 residues.

The chain carries TRBV7-2 and TRBJ1-5, with D possibly TRBD1 on 6 matching bases. Between the trimmed V and J ends, which lost 4 bases and 6 bases, there was a span of 19 bases. This CDR3 has 16 amino acids. The germline gives CDR1 SGHTA, CDR2 FQGNSA. As DNA, the CDR3 is TGTGCCAGCAGCTGGGAGGGGGTGAGGGGCACTCAGCCCCAGCATTTT. Translating gives CASSWEGVRGTQPQHF.

This clonotype has a handful of counts. The J gene is TRBJ2-7, the V gene TRBV5-1, with a weak D call TRBD2 (5 bases). The CDR3 contains 14 residues. V was clipped by 0 bases and J by 3 bases, with 10 bases between them. Germline CDR1 is SGHRS and CDR2 is YFSETQ. The chain's CDR3 is CASSLGGPGYEQYF. The CDR3 DNA reads TGCGCCAGCAGCTTGGGAGGGCCGGGCTACGAGCAGTACTTC.

The rearrangement uses TRBV9 and TRBJ2-5, with D unresolved. The CDR3 length is 14 residues. Germline V CDR1 and CDR2: SGDLS, YYNGEE. Trimming pared 0 bases from V and 8 bases from J, leaving 14 bases between. The CDR3 here is CASSVGRDKRTQYF. CDR3 nucleotide sequence: TGTGCCAGCAGCGTAGGGAGAGATAAGAGAACCCAGTACTTC.

This clonotype has more than one count but fewer than ten. In DNA, the CDR3 is TGTGCCAGCAGTTTATGGACAGGGGGCGGAGAGACCCAGTACTTC. Translating it yields CASSLWTGGGETQYF. The J gene is TRBJ2-5, the V gene TRBV28, with TRBD1 matching 10 bases. The CDR3 is made up of 15 amino acids. J was trimmed by 4 bases and V by 0 bases; bases with no gene match: 2. The germline V gene has CDR1 MDHEN and CDR2 SYDVKM.

The rearrangement joins TRBV4-3 to TRBJ2-1, with 8 bases lining up with TRBD1. The germline gives CDR1 LGHNA, CDR2 YSLEER. After removal of 0 bases from V and 9 bases from J, the junction contained 4 bases not matched to a gene. This CDR3 is built from 14 residues. CDR3: CASSQEGDRGEQFF. DNA for the CDR3: TGCGCCAGCAGCCAAGAAGGTGACAGGGGTGAGCAGTTCTTC.

This chain joins TRBV4-3 and TRBJ2-1; tentative D call: TRBD2 (6 bases). Per germline, CDR1 LGHNA and CDR2 YSLEER. V dropped 4 bases and J dropped 9 bases, with 19 bases sitting between them. CDR3 length: 15 residues. CDR3 nucleotide sequence: TGCGCCAGCAGCCCTGCGGGAACGATAAAGATTGAGCAGTTCTTC. This translates into CASSPAGTIKIEQFF.

This clonotype came up a few times. The genes are TRBV5-1 and TRBJ2-5, with a tentative D call TRBD1 (6 bases). Germline CDR1 and CDR2: SGHRS and YFSETQ. The CDR3 is made up of 14 amino acids. Trimming stripped 0 bases from V and 4 bases from J, with 10 bases between. CDR3: CASSLGGRGETQYF. CDR3 DNA: TGCGCCAGCAGCTTGGGGGGCAGGGGAGAGACCCAGTACTTC.

V gene TRBV28 combines with J gene TRBJ2-5; 9 nucleotides align to TRBD2. Germline V CDR1 and CDR2: MDHEN, SYDVKM. The CDR3 totals 14 residues. V shed 3 bases and J 3 bases; nucleotides not matched to a gene: 2. Here the CDR3 reads CASSFSGGEETQYF. In nucleotides, the CDR3 is TGTGCCAGCAGTTTTAGCGGGGGAGAAGAGACCCAGTACTTC.

In DNA, the CDR3 is TGTGCCAGCAGCCGAGGACAGGCTGTTTTGGGCTCACCCCTCCACTTT. It encodes CASSRGQAVLGSPLHF. J is TRBJ1-6 and V is TRBV7-9; 7 nucleotides line up with TRBD1. This CDR3 has 16 residues. Trimming at V came to 5 bases and at J to 10 bases, leaving 14 bases not matched to a gene. Germline loops: CDR1 SEHNR, CDR2 FQNEAQ (reference sequence). Based on the CDR3 plus reference TRBV7-9 and TRBJ1-6, the full variable domain is DTGVSQNPRHKITKRGQNVTFRCDPISEHNRLYWYRQTLGQGPEFLTYFQNEAQLEKSRLLSDRFSAERPKGSFSTLEIQRTEQGDSAMYLCASSRGQAVLGSPLHFGNGTRLTVT.

The chain recombines TRBV14 with TRBJ2-2, with 12 bases fitting TRBD2. Germline CDR1 is SGHDN and CDR2 is FVKESK. Trimming removed 4 bases from V and 5 bases from J; junction bases left unmatched: 8. This CDR3 comprises 17 residues. CDR3 in amino acids: CASSLKSLAGGTGELFF. CDR3 nucleotides: TGTGCCAGCAGCCTCAAGAGTCTAGCGGGAGGGACCGGGGAGCTGTTTTTT. Using reference TRBV14 and TRBJ2-2 for the parts outside the CDR3, the full variable domain is EAGVTQFPSHSVIEKGQTVTLRCDPISGHDNLYWYRRVMGKEIKFLLHFVKESKQDESGMPNNRFLAERTGGTYSTLKVQPAELEDSGVYFCASSLKSLAGGTGELFFGEGSRLTVL.

This clonotype occurred many times. This chain uses TRBV7-2 with TRBJ2-7; no reliable D call. This CDR3 is 14 amino acids long. CDR1 is SGHTA and CDR2 is FQGNSA in the germline V gene. V was shortened by 5 bases and J by 0 bases, with 11 bases between the two germline ends. CDR3 DNA: TGTGCCAGCAGCCCATCCGGCGGCTCCTACGAGCAGTACTTC. Translated, it gives CASSPSGGSYEQYF.

This chain uses TRBV7-9 with TRBJ2-2; no clear D. Between the trimmed V and J ends, which lost 2 bases and 7 bases, there was a span of 2 bases. Germline loops: CDR1 SEHNR, CDR2 FQNEAQ (reference sequence). The CDR3 is 11 amino acids. DNA of the CDR3: TGTGCCAGCAGCTTAATCGGGGAGCTGTTTTTT. It specifies CASSLIGELFF.

The chain is built from TRBV20-1 and TRBJ2-7; D possibly corresponds to TRBD1 (5 bases). CDR1 DFQATT and CDR2 SNEGSKA come from the germline V gene (reference sequence). This CDR3 has 13 amino acids. The DNA of the CDR3 is TGCAGACCCTCTAGTGGACATAACTACGAGCAGTACTTC. It translates to CRPSSGHNYEQYF.

The chain uses TRBV24-1 and TRBJ1-4; D ambiguous. V lost 0 bases and J lost 7, with 2 bases in between. The germline gives CDR1 KGHDR, CDR2 SFDVKD. This CDR3 contains 12 residues. As DNA, the CDR3 is TGTGCCACCAGTGATTTGAGTGAAAAACTGTTTTTT. This translates into CATSDLSEKLFF.